The 5 T cell receptor beta chains in this list originate from one sample, sequenced in a study of blood T cell repertoires in COVID-19. Data came from immunoSEQ multiplex PCR; TCRdb stores just in-frame clones and leaves some out. The data contain a few hundred thousand clones, about nine tenths of them singletons. Sequencing was performed on PBMCs or T cells enriched from blood (not recorded which). The receptors come from a man between 25 and 39 years old who had recovered from COVID-19.

The chain has TRBV7-9 and TRBJ2-3, with a tentative D call TRBD1 (5 bases). The germline V gene has CDR1 SEHNR and CDR2 FQNEAQ (reference sequence). The CDR3 length is 14 residues. Trimming pared 1 base from V and 2 bases from J, leaving 7 bases between. The CDR3 sequence: CASSLETATDTQYF. In DNA form, the CDR3 reads TGTGCCAGCAGCTTAGAGACAGCCACAGATACGCAGTATTTT.

This rearrangement joins TRBV30 to TRBJ2-4; 8 bases map to TRBD1. Germline V gene sequence: CDR1 GTSNPN, CDR2 SVGIG (reference sequence). The CDR3 length is 14 residues. The J segment lost 2 bases and the V segment lost 5 bases, leaving 5 bases of the junction unmatched. The CDR3 region has the DNA TGTGCCTGGGACAGGGGTTTTACCAAAAACATTCAGTACTTC. This encodes CAWDRGFTKNIQYF.

The chain couples TRBV6-5 to TRBJ2-1, with D tentatively TRBD1 (5 bases). CDR1 and CDR2 from the germline V gene are MNHEY and SVGAGI. CDR3 length: 15 residues. Between the trimmed V and J ends, which lost 6 bases and 0 bases, there was a span of 12 bases. The CDR3 region is CASSPDSSSYNEQFF. In DNA form, the CDR3 reads TGTGCCAGCAGCCCCGACAGCAGCTCCTACAATGAGCAGTTCTTC.

DNA for the CDR3: TGCGCCAGCAGCGGAAACAGGGCCTCGACTAGCGGGGGATACACCGGGGAGCTGTTTTTT. It specifies CASSGNRASTSGGYTGELFF. J is TRBJ2-2 and V is TRBV5-1, with TRBD2 matching over 12 bases. Trimming removed 4 bases from V and 3 bases from J; junction bases left unmatched: 16. Per the germline V gene, CDR1 is SGHRS and CDR2 is YFSETQ. The CDR3 loop spans 20 amino acids.

The chain carries TRBV6-5 and TRBJ2-3, with D tentatively TRBD2 (6 bases). This CDR3 is 11 amino acids long. Germline CDR1 is MNHEY and CDR2 is SVGAGI. Trimming removed 5 bases from V and 9 bases from J, with 9 bases in between. The CDR3 loop reads CASSLATTQYF. The CDR3 DNA reads as TGTGCCAGCAGTCTAGCGACAACGCAGTATTTT.